These T cell receptor beta chains were read from a single sample in a study of blood T cell repertoires in COVID-19. Sequenced by immunoSEQ multiplex PCR; TCRdb stores in-frame clones only, minus some. The sample includes about 350,000 clones, about 92% of them seen just once. The material sequenced was peripheral blood. These receptors were obtained from a woman aged 55-69 years with COVID-19, enrolled during active disease. The CDR3 runs from the conserved cysteine through the conserved F or W. Fields, in order: V gene, D gene, clone size, J gene, CDR3 DNA, CDR3 protein. A D gene is named only where the DNA matches it firmly. Only some rows state a clone size, as once, few, many or a class for expanded clones.

v_call: TRBV27; d_call: -; clone_size: -; j_call: TRBJ2-1; cdr3_nt: TGTGCCAGCAGTTCGCCCGGACTGATCGGATCTTTCCTTGAGCAGTTCTTC; cdr3_aa: CASSSPGLIGSFLEQFF
v_call: TRBV27; d_call: -; clone_size: -; j_call: TRBJ1-5; cdr3_nt: TGTGCCAGCAGTTTAACCGGGTTTGGGAATCAGCCCCAGCATTTT; cdr3_aa: CASSLTGFGNQPQHF
v_call: TRBV19; d_call: TRBD1; clone_size: -; j_call: TRBJ1-6; cdr3_nt: TGTGCCAGTAAACGCCGACCCGGGACAGATAATTCACCCCTCCACTTT; cdr3_aa: CASKRRPGTDNSPLHF
v_call: TRBV4-1; d_call: -; clone_size: -; j_call: TRBJ2-1; cdr3_nt: TGCGCCAGCAGCCAAAGCCTGAGCTCCTACAATGAGCAGTTCTTC; cdr3_aa: CASSQSLSSYNEQFF
v_call: TRBV7-7; d_call: -; clone_size: -; j_call: TRBJ2-7; cdr3_nt: TGTGCTAGCAGCCCACACACAGGGAGCGCCTACGAGCAGTACTTC; cdr3_aa: CASSPHTGSAYEQYF
v_call: TRBV7-3; d_call: -; clone_size: many; j_call: TRBJ1-1; cdr3_nt: TGTGCCAGCAGCTTATTATCAGGGGCTAACGCTGAAGCTTTCTTT; cdr3_aa: CASSLLSGANAEAFF
v_call: TRBV5-6; d_call: TRBD1; clone_size: few; j_call: TRBJ2-7; cdr3_nt: TGTGCCACCAGCCAGGGGGAGTACGAGCAGTACTTC; cdr3_aa: CATSQGEYEQYF
v_call: TRBV20-1; d_call: -; clone_size: -; j_call: TRBJ1-4; cdr3_nt: TGCAGTGCTCCGGTTCGGGAAAAACTGTTTTTT; cdr3_aa: CSAPVREKLFF
v_call: TRBV9; d_call: -; clone_size: -; j_call: TRBJ2-7; cdr3_nt: TGTGCCAGCAGCGTGACCGACTCCTACTTCTACGAGCAGTACTTC; cdr3_aa: CASSVTDSYFYEQYF
v_call: TRBV29-1; d_call: TRBD1; clone_size: -; j_call: TRBJ1-1; cdr3_nt: TGCAGCGTGGGACAGGGGAACACTGAAGCTTTCTTT; cdr3_aa: CSVGQGNTEAFF
v_call: TRBV6-6; d_call: -; clone_size: few; j_call: TRBJ1-2; cdr3_nt: TGTGCCAGCAGCCCGGGACGGGAGATGGGCTATGGCTACACCTTC; cdr3_aa: CASSPGREMGYGYTF
v_call: TRBV9; d_call: TRBD1; clone_size: once; j_call: TRBJ2-7; cdr3_nt: TGTGCCAGCAGCGTAGGAGTAGGGGGCTACCACGAGCAGTACTTC; cdr3_aa: CASSVGVGGYHEQYF
v_call: TRBV5-1; d_call: TRBD2; clone_size: -; j_call: TRBJ2-5; cdr3_nt: TGCGCCAGCAGCCCCGTAGTAGCGGGGGAGACCCAGTACTTC; cdr3_aa: CASSPVVAGETQYF
v_call: TRBV6-5; d_call: TRBD1; clone_size: -; j_call: TRBJ2-1; cdr3_nt: TGTGCCAGCAGCAGAAACCGGGACAGGTACAATGAGCAGTTCTTC; cdr3_aa: CASSRNRDRYNEQFF
v_call: TRBV16; d_call: -; clone_size: once; j_call: TRBJ1-3; cdr3_nt: TGTGCCAGCAGCAAACAGACAAGGGGAAACACCATATATTTT; cdr3_aa: CASSKQTRGNTIYF
v_call: TRBV6-5; d_call: TRBD2; clone_size: -; j_call: TRBJ2-1; cdr3_nt: TGTGCCAGCAGCCGAAGCGGGGCCACGTACAATGAGCAGTTCTTC; cdr3_aa: CASSRSGATYNEQFF
v_call: TRBV5-1; d_call: TRBD1; clone_size: -; j_call: TRBJ2-5; cdr3_nt: TGCGCCAGCAGCTTGGAGGTGACAGGGGCAGGGGAGACCCAGTACTTC; cdr3_aa: CASSLEVTGAGETQYF
v_call: TRBV18; d_call: -; clone_size: -; j_call: TRBJ1-5; cdr3_nt: TGTGCCAGCTCACCAGGCAGGGTTGGCAATCAGCCCCAGCATTTT; cdr3_aa: CASSPGRVGNQPQHF
v_call: TRBV5-4; d_call: -; clone_size: -; j_call: TRBJ2-2; cdr3_nt: TGTGCCAGCAGCCCCCGACAGTTCGGGGAGCTGTTTTTT; cdr3_aa: CASSPRQFGELFF
v_call: TRBV27; d_call: TRBD1; clone_size: few; j_call: TRBJ1-6; cdr3_nt: TGTGCCAGCAGTTCGGGACAGGTCTATAATTCACCCCTCCACTTT; cdr3_aa: CASSSGQVYNSPLHF
v_call: TRBV20-1; d_call: -; clone_size: once; j_call: TRBJ2-3; cdr3_nt: TGCAGTGCCGGGGGCACAGATACGCAGTATTTT; cdr3_aa: CSAGGTDTQYF
v_call: TRBV12-3/TRBV12-4; d_call: -; clone_size: -; j_call: TRBJ1-5; cdr3_nt: TGTGCCAGCAGCCCCCAGTTGGATCAGCCCCAGCATTTT; cdr3_aa: CASSPQLDQPQHF
v_call: TRBV2; d_call: TRBD2; clone_size: -; j_call: TRBJ2-5; cdr3_nt: TGTGCCAGCACCCAAATCGGGGGGGGCCTCGGGACCCAGTACTTC; cdr3_aa: CASTQIGGGLGTQYF
v_call: TRBV7-8; d_call: TRBD2; clone_size: -; j_call: TRBJ2-7; cdr3_nt: TGTGCCAGCAGCTTGGGGACTGCGGGAGCCTACGAGCAGTACTTC; cdr3_aa: CASSLGTAGAYEQYF
v_call: TRBV27; d_call: -; clone_size: -; j_call: TRBJ1-5; cdr3_nt: TGTGCCAGCAGTTACGGGGGTCGGAGCAATCAGCCCCAGCATTTT; cdr3_aa: CASSYGGRSNQPQHF
v_call: TRBV28; d_call: -; clone_size: -; j_call: TRBJ2-1; cdr3_nt: TGTGCCAGCACCCTACTGCTGAGGAGGTCCTACAATGAGCAGTTCTTC; cdr3_aa: CASTLLLRRSYNEQFF
v_call: TRBV5-1; d_call: TRBD2; clone_size: -; j_call: TRBJ2-3; cdr3_nt: TGCGCCAGCAGCGCAGGACTAGCTTCAGATACGCAGTATTTT; cdr3_aa: CASSAGLASDTQYF
v_call: TRBV5-1; d_call: TRBD1; clone_size: -; j_call: TRBJ1-2; cdr3_nt: TGCGCCAGCAGCATCGGACAGGTGGGCCACGGCTACACCTTC; cdr3_aa: CASSIGQVGHGYTF
v_call: TRBV5-1; d_call: -; clone_size: -; j_call: TRBJ1-2; cdr3_nt: TGCGCCAGCAGCCCGGGGGATAAGAACTATGGCTACACCTTC; cdr3_aa: CASSPGDKNYGYTF
v_call: TRBV2; d_call: -; clone_size: -; j_call: TRBJ1-1; cdr3_nt: TGTGCCAGCGACCACCCCGGGATGAACACTGAAGCTTTCTTT; cdr3_aa: CASDHPGMNTEAFF
v_call: TRBV29-1; d_call: -; clone_size: -; j_call: TRBJ1-5; cdr3_nt: TGCAGCGTTGCACAGGGTATGGATCAGCCCCAGCATTTT; cdr3_aa: CSVAQGMDQPQHF
v_call: TRBV30; d_call: -; clone_size: -; j_call: TRBJ1-5; cdr3_nt: TGTGCCTGGAGCCCAGGGAGGTGGGGCAATCAGCCCCAGCATTTT; cdr3_aa: CAWSPGRWGNQPQHF
v_call: TRBV30; d_call: -; clone_size: -; j_call: TRBJ1-3; cdr3_nt: TGTGCCTGGAGTAAGGACAACTCTGGAAACACCATATATTTT; cdr3_aa: CAWSKDNSGNTIYF
v_call: TRBV6-6; d_call: TRBD2; clone_size: once; j_call: TRBJ2-1; cdr3_nt: TGTGCCAGCAGCCGACTGGCTAGCGGGGGGGATGGGAAATACAATGAGCAGTTCTTC; cdr3_aa: CASSRLASGGDGKYNEQFF
v_call: TRBV19; d_call: -; clone_size: -; j_call: TRBJ2-1; cdr3_nt: TGTGCCAGTAGGTCACTATACAATGAGCAGTTCTTC; cdr3_aa: CASRSLYNEQFF
v_call: TRBV2; d_call: -; clone_size: -; j_call: TRBJ2-2; cdr3_nt: TGTGCCAGCAGTGAAGAAACGGCGAACACCGGGGAGCTGTTTTTT; cdr3_aa: CASSEETANTGELFF
v_call: TRBV5-1; d_call: TRBD1; clone_size: -; j_call: TRBJ1-6; cdr3_nt: TGCGCCAGCAGTCAGACCCCGGGACAGTATAATTCACCCCTCCACTTT; cdr3_aa: CASSQTPGQYNSPLHF
v_call: TRBV30; d_call: -; clone_size: -; j_call: TRBJ2-7; cdr3_nt: TGTGCCTGGAGCAGGGACTCCTACGAGCAGTACTTC; cdr3_aa: CAWSRDSYEQYF
v_call: TRBV5-1; d_call: -; clone_size: -; j_call: TRBJ2-3; cdr3_nt: TGCGCCAGCAGCTTGGTAGCGAGCAAAGGCACAGATACGCAGTATTTT; cdr3_aa: CASSLVASKGTDTQYF
v_call: TRBV11-2; d_call: TRBD1; clone_size: -; j_call: TRBJ2-7; cdr3_nt: TGTGCCAGCAGCCCAGACAGGGGGGGTTCCTACGAGCAGTACTTC; cdr3_aa: CASSPDRGGSYEQYF
v_call: TRBV28; d_call: -; clone_size: -; j_call: TRBJ2-7; cdr3_nt: TGTGCCAGCAGACCCCCGGGGTTTGAGCAGTACTTC; cdr3_aa: CASRPPGFEQYF
v_call: TRBV6-5; d_call: -; clone_size: -; j_call: TRBJ2-7; cdr3_nt: TGTGCCAGCAGGCCCCCGGCAGGGAGGTCCTACGAGCAGTACTTC; cdr3_aa: CASRPPAGRSYEQYF
v_call: TRBV7-9; d_call: TRBD2; clone_size: -; j_call: TRBJ2-1; cdr3_nt: TGTGCCAGCAGCTTAGTGGCGGGGGGCTCCTACAATGAGCAGTTCTTC; cdr3_aa: CASSLVAGGSYNEQFF
v_call: TRBV28; d_call: -; clone_size: -; j_call: TRBJ1-2; cdr3_nt: TGTGCCAGCAATCGGGGGGAACCCACAAGCTACACCTTC; cdr3_aa: CASNRGEPTSYTF
v_call: TRBV7-7; d_call: TRBD2; clone_size: -; j_call: TRBJ2-5; cdr3_nt: TGTGCCAGCAGTCAACCTGGGCTAGCGGGGATGGAGACCCAGTACTTC; cdr3_aa: CASSQPGLAGMETQYF
v_call: TRBV5-6; d_call: TRBD1; clone_size: once; j_call: TRBJ2-7; cdr3_nt: TGTGCCAGCAGCGCCCGGACAGGAGTGGCAAAAGGCTCCTACGAGCAGTACTTC; cdr3_aa: CASSARTGVAKGSYEQYF
v_call: TRBV18; d_call: TRBD1; clone_size: -; j_call: TRBJ1-1; cdr3_nt: TGTGCCAGCTCACGTGCTGGACAGGGGAGTAACACTGAAGCTTTCTTT; cdr3_aa: CASSRAGQGSNTEAFF
v_call: TRBV19; d_call: TRBD1; clone_size: -; j_call: TRBJ1-4; cdr3_nt: TGTGCCAGTAGTTCCCGGGACAGGGGTAATGAAAAACTGTTTTTT; cdr3_aa: CASSSRDRGNEKLFF
v_call: TRBV7-3; d_call: -; clone_size: -; j_call: TRBJ1-1; cdr3_nt: TGTGCCAGCAGCCTGCAGGGAGGACAGAACACTGAAGCTTTCTTT; cdr3_aa: CASSLQGGQNTEAFF
v_call: TRBV12-3/TRBV12-4; d_call: -; clone_size: -; j_call: TRBJ1-2; cdr3_nt: TGTGCCAGCACCTCCGGGGGTCTTGATGGCTACACCTTC; cdr3_aa: CASTSGGLDGYTF
v_call: TRBV19; d_call: -; clone_size: -; j_call: TRBJ1-1; cdr3_nt: TGTGCCAGTAGTCCCACTTTCGCTTTCTTT; cdr3_aa: CASSPTFAFF
v_call: TRBV2; d_call: -; clone_size: -; j_call: TRBJ1-2; cdr3_nt: TGTGCCAGCAGCCGTGGAGGGGAAGGCTACACCTTC; cdr3_aa: CASSRGGEGYTF
v_call: TRBV29-1; d_call: TRBD2; clone_size: -; j_call: TRBJ2-3; cdr3_nt: TGCAGTATTGCCCCATTACTAGCGGGGGGCACAGATACGCAGTATTTT; cdr3_aa: CSIAPLLAGGTDTQYF
v_call: TRBV3-1/TRBV3-2; d_call: -; clone_size: -; j_call: TRBJ1-6; cdr3_nt: TGTGCCAGCAGCCAAGACCCAGGCCGTCTTTCACCCCTCCACTTT; cdr3_aa: CASSQDPGRLSPLHF
v_call: TRBV4-2; d_call: TRBD1; clone_size: -; j_call: TRBJ2-1; cdr3_nt: TGTGCCAGCAGCGAAGCTGACAGGGACAATGAGCAGTTCTTC; cdr3_aa: CASSEADRDNEQFF
v_call: TRBV7-2; d_call: -; clone_size: -; j_call: TRBJ1-5; cdr3_nt: TGTGCCAGCAGCTTAGGGCGGTATAGCAATCAGCCCCAGCATTTT; cdr3_aa: CASSLGRYSNQPQHF
v_call: TRBV5-1; d_call: -; clone_size: -; j_call: TRBJ1-1; cdr3_nt: TGCGCCAGCAGCTTGAGGGCAGGGGATCCCGGCACTGAAGCTTTCTTT; cdr3_aa: CASSLRAGDPGTEAFF
v_call: TRBV6-1; d_call: -; clone_size: -; j_call: TRBJ1-4; cdr3_nt: TGTGCCAGCACCGCACCACTCAATGAAAAACTGTTTTTT; cdr3_aa: CASTAPLNEKLFF
v_call: TRBV2; d_call: -; clone_size: -; j_call: TRBJ1-1; cdr3_nt: TGTGCCAGCCTTCGGCGTAATACAGGGATCGACACTGAAGCTTTCTTT; cdr3_aa: CASLRRNTGIDTEAFF
v_call: TRBV14; d_call: -; clone_size: once; j_call: TRBJ1-4; cdr3_nt: TGTGCCAGCACCAGTGGAGGGGCAGGGGAAAAACTGTTTTTT; cdr3_aa: CASTSGGAGEKLFF